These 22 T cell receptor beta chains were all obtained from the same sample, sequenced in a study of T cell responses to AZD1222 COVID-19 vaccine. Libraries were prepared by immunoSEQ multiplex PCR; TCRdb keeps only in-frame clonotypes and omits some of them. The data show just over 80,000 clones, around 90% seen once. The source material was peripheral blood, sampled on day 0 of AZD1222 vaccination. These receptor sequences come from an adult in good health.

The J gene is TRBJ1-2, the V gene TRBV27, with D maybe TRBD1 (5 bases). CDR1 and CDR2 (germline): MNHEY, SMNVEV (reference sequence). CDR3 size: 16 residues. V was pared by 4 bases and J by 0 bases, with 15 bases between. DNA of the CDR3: TGTGCCAGCAGTTATCAGGGTCTTCAAACTAACTATGGCTACACCTTC. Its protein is CASSYQGLQTNYGYTF.

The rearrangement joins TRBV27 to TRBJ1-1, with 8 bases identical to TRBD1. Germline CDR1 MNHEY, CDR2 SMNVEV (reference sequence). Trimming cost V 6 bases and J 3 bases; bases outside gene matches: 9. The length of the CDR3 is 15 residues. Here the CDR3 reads CASRDRAAGDTEAFF. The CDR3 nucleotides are TGTGCCAGCAGGGACAGGGCCGCAGGGGACACTGAAGCTTTCTTT.

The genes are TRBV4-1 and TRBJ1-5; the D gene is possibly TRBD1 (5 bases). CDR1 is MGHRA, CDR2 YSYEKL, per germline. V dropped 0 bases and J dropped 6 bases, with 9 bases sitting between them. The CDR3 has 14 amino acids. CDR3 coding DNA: TGCGCCAGCAGCCAAGATACGGGGCTTCAGCCCCAGCATTTT. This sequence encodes CASSQDTGLQPQHF.

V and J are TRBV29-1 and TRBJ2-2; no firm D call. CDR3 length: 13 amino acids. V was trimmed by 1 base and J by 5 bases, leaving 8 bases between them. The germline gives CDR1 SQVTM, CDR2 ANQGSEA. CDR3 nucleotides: TGCAGCGTTGAAGCCCGAACGACCGGGGAGCTGTTTTTT. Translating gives CSVEARTTGELFF.

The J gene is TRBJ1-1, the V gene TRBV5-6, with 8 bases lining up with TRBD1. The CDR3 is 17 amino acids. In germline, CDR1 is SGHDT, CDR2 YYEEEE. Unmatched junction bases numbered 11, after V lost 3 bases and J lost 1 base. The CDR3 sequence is CASSSWTGRFANTEAFF. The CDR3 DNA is TGTGCCAGCAGCTCCTGGACAGGGAGGTTCGCGAACACTGAAGCTTTCTTT.

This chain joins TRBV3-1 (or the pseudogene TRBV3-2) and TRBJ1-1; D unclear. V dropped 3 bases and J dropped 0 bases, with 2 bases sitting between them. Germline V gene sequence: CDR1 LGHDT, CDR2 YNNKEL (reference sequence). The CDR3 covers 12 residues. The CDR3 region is CASSHLNTEAFF. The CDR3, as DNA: TGTGCCAGCAGCCACCTGAACACTGAAGCTTTCTTT.

The CDR3 sequence is CASRVRDRGFGTEAFF. As DNA, the CDR3 is TGTGCCAGCCGAGTCCGGGACAGGGGTTTTGGCACTGAAGCTTTCTTT. V and J are TRBV5-8 and TRBJ1-1; TRBD1 aligns across 10 bases. This CDR3 contains 16 residues. The V segment lost 7 bases and the J segment 4 bases; nucleotides outside the gene matches: 13. Germline CDR1 SGHTS, CDR2 YDEGEE. The whole variable domain, remainder taken from reference TRBV5-8 and TRBJ1-1, is EAGVTQSPTHLIKTRGQQATLRCSPISGHTSVYWYQQALGLGLQFLLWYDEGEERNRGNFPPRFSGRQFPNYSSELNVNALELEDSALYLCASRVRDRGFGTEAFFGQGTRLTVV.

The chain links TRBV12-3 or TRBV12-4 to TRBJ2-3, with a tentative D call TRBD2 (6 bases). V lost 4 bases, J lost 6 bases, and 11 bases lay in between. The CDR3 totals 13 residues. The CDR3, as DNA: TGTGCCAGCAGTTCCGCGGGGCTTGATACGCAGTATTTT. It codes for CASSSAGLDTQYF.

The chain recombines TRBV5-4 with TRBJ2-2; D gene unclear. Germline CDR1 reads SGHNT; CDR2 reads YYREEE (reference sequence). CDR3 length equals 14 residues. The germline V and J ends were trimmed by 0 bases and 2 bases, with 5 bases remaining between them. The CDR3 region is CASSLAANTGELFF. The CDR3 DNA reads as TGTGCCAGCAGCTTGGCGGCCAACACCGGGGAGCTGTTTTTT.

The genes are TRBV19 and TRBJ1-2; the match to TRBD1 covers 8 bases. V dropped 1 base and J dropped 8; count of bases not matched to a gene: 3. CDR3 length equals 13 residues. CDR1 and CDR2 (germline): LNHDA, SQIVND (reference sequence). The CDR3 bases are TGTGCCAGTAGTATAGGACAGGGGATGGGCTACACCTTC. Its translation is CASSIGQGMGYTF.

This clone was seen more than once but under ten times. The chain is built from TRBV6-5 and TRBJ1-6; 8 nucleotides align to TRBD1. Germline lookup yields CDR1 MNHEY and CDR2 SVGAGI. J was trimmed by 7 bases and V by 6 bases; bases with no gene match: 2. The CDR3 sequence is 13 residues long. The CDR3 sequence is CASRWTGNSPLHF. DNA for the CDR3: TGTGCCAGCAGATGGACAGGGAATTCACCCCTCCACTTT.

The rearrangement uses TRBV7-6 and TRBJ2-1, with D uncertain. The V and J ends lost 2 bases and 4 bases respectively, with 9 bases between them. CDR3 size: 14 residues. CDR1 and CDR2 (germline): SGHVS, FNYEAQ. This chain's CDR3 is CASSLNKVYNEQFF. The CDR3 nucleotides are TGTGCCAGCAGCTTAAATAAGGTATACAATGAGCAGTTCTTC. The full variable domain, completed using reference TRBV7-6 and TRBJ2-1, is GAGVSQSPRYKVTKRGQDVALRCDPISGHVSLYWYRQALGQGPEFLTYFNYEAQQDKSGLPNDRFSAERPEGSISTLTIQRTEQRDSAMYRCASSLNKVYNEQFFGPGTRLTVL.

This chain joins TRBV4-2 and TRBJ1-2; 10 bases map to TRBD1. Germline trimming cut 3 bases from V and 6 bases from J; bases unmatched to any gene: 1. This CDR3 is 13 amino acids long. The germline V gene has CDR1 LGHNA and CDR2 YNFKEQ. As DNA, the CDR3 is TGTGCCAGCAGCCACGGACAGGGGGATGGCTACACCTTC. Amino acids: CASSHGQGDGYTF.

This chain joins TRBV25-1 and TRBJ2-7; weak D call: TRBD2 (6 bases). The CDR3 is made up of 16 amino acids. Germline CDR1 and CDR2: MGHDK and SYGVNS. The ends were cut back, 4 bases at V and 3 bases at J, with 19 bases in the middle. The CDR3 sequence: CASSGRGRQILYEQYF. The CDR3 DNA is TGTGCCAGCAGTGGTAGAGGGAGGCAGATCCTCTACGAGCAGTACTTC.

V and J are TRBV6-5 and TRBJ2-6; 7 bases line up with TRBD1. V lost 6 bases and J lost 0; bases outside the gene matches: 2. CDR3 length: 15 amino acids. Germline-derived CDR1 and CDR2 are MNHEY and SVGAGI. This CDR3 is CASRAGGSGANVLTF. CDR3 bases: TGTGCCAGCAGGGCAGGGGGCTCTGGGGCCAACGTCCTGACTTTC.

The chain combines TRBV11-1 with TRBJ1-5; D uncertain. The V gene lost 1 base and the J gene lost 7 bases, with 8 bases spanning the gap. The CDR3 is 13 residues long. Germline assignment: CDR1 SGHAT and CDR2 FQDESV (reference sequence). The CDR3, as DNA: TGTGCCAGCAGCTTAGTGGGGTCACAGCCCCAGCATTTT. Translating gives CASSLVGSQPQHF.

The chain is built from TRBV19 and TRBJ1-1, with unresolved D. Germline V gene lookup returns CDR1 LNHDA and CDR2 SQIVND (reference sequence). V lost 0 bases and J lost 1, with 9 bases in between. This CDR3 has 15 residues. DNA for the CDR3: TGTGCCAGTAGTATAGATCGGGCCCGGAACACTGAAGCTTTCTTT. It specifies CASSIDRARNTEAFF.

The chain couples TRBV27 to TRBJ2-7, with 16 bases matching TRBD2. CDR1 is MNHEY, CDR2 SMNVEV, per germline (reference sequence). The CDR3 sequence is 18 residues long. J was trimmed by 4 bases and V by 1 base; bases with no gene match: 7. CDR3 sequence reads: CASSLFGTSGGARYEQYF. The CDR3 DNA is TGTGCCAGCAGTTTATTTGGGACTAGCGGGGGGGCACGGTACGAGCAGTACTTC.

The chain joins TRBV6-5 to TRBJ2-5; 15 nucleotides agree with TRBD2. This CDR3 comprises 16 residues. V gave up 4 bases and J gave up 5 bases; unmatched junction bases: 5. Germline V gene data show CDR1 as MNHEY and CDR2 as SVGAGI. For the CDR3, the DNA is TGTGCCAGCAGTTCGGGACTAGCGGGGGGAATGGAGACCCAGTACTTC. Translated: CASSSGLAGGMETQYF.

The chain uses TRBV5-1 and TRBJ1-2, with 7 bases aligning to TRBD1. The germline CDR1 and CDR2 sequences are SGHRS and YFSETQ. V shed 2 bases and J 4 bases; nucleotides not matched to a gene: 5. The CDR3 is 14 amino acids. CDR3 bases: TGCGCCAGCAGCTTAGGGGGCGCCTCCTATGGCTACACCTTC. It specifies CASSLGGASYGYTF.

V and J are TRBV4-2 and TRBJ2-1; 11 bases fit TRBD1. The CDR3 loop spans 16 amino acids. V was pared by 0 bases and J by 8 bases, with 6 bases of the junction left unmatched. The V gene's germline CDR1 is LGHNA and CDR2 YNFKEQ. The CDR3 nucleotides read TGTGCCAGCAGCCAAGATTGGGGACAGGGGGGCGATGAGCAGTTCTTC. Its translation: CASSQDWGQGGDEQFF.

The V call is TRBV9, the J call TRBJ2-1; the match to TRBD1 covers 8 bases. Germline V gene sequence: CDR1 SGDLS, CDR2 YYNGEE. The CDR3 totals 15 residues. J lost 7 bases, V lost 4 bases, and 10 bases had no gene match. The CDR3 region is CASSPRGQGSNEQFF. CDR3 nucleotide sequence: TGTGCCAGCAGCCCCCGAGGACAGGGTAGTAATGAGCAGTTCTTC.